The sequence of this TCR beta chain was determined in a study of cytotoxic CD8 clonotypes in ibrutinib-treated CLL. Overall study: Outcomes included 25 or so partial and 2 complete responses; after median around 5.5 years, 14 stayed remitted and some 12 progressed. Once treatment had gone on for a median of approximately 11 months, range 6 to 36, response samples were drawn. Findings and caveats of the study: Baseline levels were approached again at progression, after clonality had risen at ibrutinib response.

V lost 1 base and J 5 bases, leaving 9 bases between the germline ends. The CDR3 is 14 residues long. The germline CDR1 and CDR2 sequences are MDHEN and SYDVKM. This clone has just a few counts. What it binds is not known. Sequenced by immunoSEQ multiplex PCR; TCRdb stores in-frame clones only, minus some. The data contain approximately 200,000 clones, 72% of them seen just once; the ten biggest clones take up 10% to 15%. The chain is built from TRBV28 and TRBJ1-5, with unresolved D. The clonotype was recovered from a human donor with chronic lymphocytic leukemia. Sequencing used PBMCs, obtained after 24 months of ibrutinib treatment. CDR3 sequence reads: CASSLFGFHQPQHF. As DNA, the CDR3 is TGTGCCAGCAGTTTATTCGGGTTTCATCAGCCCCAGCATTTT. Complete variable domain (other parts from reference TRBV28 and TRBJ1-5): DVKVTQSSRYLVKRTGEKVFLECVQDMDHENMFWYRQDPGLGLRLIYFSYDVKMKEKGDIPEGYSVSREKKERFSLILESASTNQTSMYLCASSLFGFHQPQHFGDGTRLSIL.